This is a list of T cell receptor beta chains from one sample in a study of shared clonotypes between healthy human individuals. Libraries were prepared by immunoSEQ multiplex PCR; TCRdb keeps only in-frame clonotypes and omits some of them. The top ten clones hold about 1.7% of a sample with hundreds of thousands of clones, approximately 79% of them seen once. The sequencing input was memory CD4+ T cells sorted from blood. Receptors originate from a woman under 40 in good health. CDR3s include the opening cysteine and the closing phenylalanine or tryptophan. The D gene is left open where the match is weak. Clone size appears in some rows only: once, few, many, or a class for an expanded clone.

d_gene,abundance,v_gene,j_gene,CDR3nt,CDR3aa
NA,NA,TRBV5-1,TRBJ2-1,TGCGCCAGCAGCTTGGAGGTCCGTCGACGGGAGTTTTACAATGAGCAGTTCTTC,CASSLEVRRREFYNEQFF
NA,NA,TRBV2,TRBJ2-7,TGTGCCAGCAAGGGGGGGGTGACCCTTTACGAGCAGTACTTC,CASKGGVTLYEQYF
NA,NA,TRBV18,TRBJ2-7,TGTGCCAGCTCACCACCGATAAGAGGACTCACATCCTACGAGCAGTACTTC,CASSPPIRGLTSYEQYF
TRBD2,NA,TRBV2,TRBJ2-1,TGTGCCAGCAGGGCCGGGACTAGCGGGAGTAGAGAGCAGTTCTTC,CASRAGTSGSREQFF
TRBD2,NA,TRBV11-2,TRBJ2-2,TGTGCCAGCAGCTTAGGTCTAGCGGGGCCGAACACCGGGGAGCTGTTTTTT,CASSLGLAGPNTGELFF
NA,few,TRBV7-9,TRBJ1-1,TGTGCCAGCAGCGAGGGACAAGTGGGCACTGAAGCTTTCTTT,CASSEGQVGTEAFF
TRBD2,NA,TRBV7-9,TRBJ2-1,TGTGCCAGCAGCTCCGGACTAGTCAATGAGCAGTTCTTC,CASSSGLVNEQFF
NA,NA,TRBV7-9,TRBJ2-5,TGTGCCAGCAGCTCACTTACTAGAGAGACCCAGTACTTC,CASSSLTRETQYF
NA,NA,TRBV19,TRBJ1-3,TGTGCCAGTACCCGAAGCCTGACCAGCTCTGGAAACACCATATATTTT,CASTRSLTSSGNTIYF
NA,NA,TRBV6-6,TRBJ2-7,TGTGCCAGCAGTTCCTACACTACGTCCTACGAGCAGTACTTC,CASSSYTTSYEQYF
NA,NA,TRBV6-1,TRBJ2-7,TGTGCCAGCAGTCAGGGAGGTTTAGGCGAGCAGTACTTC,CASSQGGLGEQYF
NA,NA,TRBV6-6,TRBJ2-3,TGTGCCAGCAGTCAGACAGATACGCAGTATTTT,CASSQTDTQYF